Each of the 22 T cell receptor beta chains below was sequenced from the same sample in a study of blood T cells in healthy people across ages (dated by TCRdb to the mid-2010s). Library prep was done by 5' RACE. These reads were obtained on an Illumina HiSeq 2500. The second PCR ran for about 6 to 12 cycles and used a J-beta primer mix along with a sample-barcoded 5' primer. TCRdb passed the public sequencing reads through fastp at Q25 and MiXCR, retaining productive beta sequences. Duplicate CDR3 protein sequences are folded into a single record with the most common DNA and genes. The sample table shows hundreds of thousands of distinct CDR3 sequences, and around 31% are seen once. The ten largest clones represent 15% to 18% of the sample. The sequencing input was blood. Source of these receptors: an elderly woman in good health.

The table lists this clonotype with many counts. The CDR3 here is CASSSSGGRSGYTF. CDR3 coding DNA: TGTGCCAGCAGTTCCTCAGGGGGCAGAAGTGGCTACACCTTC. The V gene is TRBV12-3 or TRBV12-4, the J gene TRBJ1-2; 8 bases line up with TRBD1. J lost 7 bases, V lost 4 bases, and 8 bases had no gene match. The CDR3 consists of 14 residues.

This clonotype was observed at least ten times. V gene TRBV7-9 combines with J gene TRBJ2-5, with 9 bases identical to TRBD2. The CDR3 is 17 residues long. Germline loops: CDR1 SEHNR, CDR2 FQNEAQ (reference sequence). The trim removed 2 bases at V and 2 bases at J, leaving 9 bases unmatched. The CDR3 DNA reads TGTGCCAGCAGCTTACCCTTCCTAGCGGGGACACAAGAGACCCAGTACTTC. It translates to CASSLPFLAGTQETQYF.

The sample holds many counts of this clonotype. This rearrangement joins TRBV20-1 to TRBJ2-5; 11 bases map to TRBD2. Germline CDR1 is DFQATT and CDR2 is SNEGSKA (reference sequence). The CDR3 spans 14 residues. Germline trimming cut 4 bases from V and 4 bases from J; bases unmatched to any gene: 5. The CDR3 DNA sequence: TGCAGTGCTAATAGCGGGGGGGCCGGAGAGACCCAGTACTTC. This gives the protein CSANSGGAGETQYF.

The rearrangement links TRBV7-9 to TRBJ2-1; D not resolved. The V and J ends lost 1 base and 0 bases respectively, with 7 bases between them. This CDR3 has 15 residues. CDR1 is SEHNR and CDR2 is FQNEAQ in the germline V gene (reference sequence). The CDR3 region has the DNA TGTGCCAGCAGCTTAGATGGTAACTCCTACAATGAGCAGTTCTTC. Residues: CASSLDGNSYNEQFF.

There are many counts of this clonotype. CDR3 loop: CASIELQGVDGYTF. In nucleotides, the CDR3 is TGTGCCAGCATCGAACTACAGGGAGTGGATGGCTACACCTTC. This chain connects TRBV6-2 or TRBV6-3 to TRBJ1-2; perhaps TRBD1 as D (6 bases). The germline V gene encodes CDR1 MNHEY and CDR2 SVGEGT. The length of the CDR3 is 14 residues. V shed 7 bases and J shed 6 bases, with 18 bases lying between them.

This sequence joins TRBV6-2 or TRBV6-3 and TRBJ1-1, with D perhaps TRBD1 (5 bases). From germline, CDR1 is MNHEY and CDR2 SVGEGT. Trimming cost V 2 bases and J 5 bases, with 15 bases left between them. The CDR3 sequence is 15 residues long. CDR3 nucleotides: TGTGCCAGCAGTTACGGTCTCAGCTGGGGGACTGAAGCTTTCTTT. Its translation is CASSYGLSWGTEAFF.

In its sample, this clonotype was seen many times. The V call is TRBV7-6, the J call TRBJ2-3, with D possibly being TRBD1 (6 bases). Between the trimmed V and J ends, which lost 1 base and 4 bases, there was a span of 21 bases. Per the germline V gene, CDR1 is SGHVS and CDR2 is FNYEAQ. The CDR3 length is 18 residues. The CDR3 loop is CASSLGSGDTLGSDTQYF. As DNA, the CDR3 is TGTGCCAGCAGCTTAGGTTCCGGGGACACCCTAGGGTCAGATACGCAGTATTTT.

Turning to this clonotype: One base away lies a much larger clone, so this may be a sequencing read error. This chain links TRBV27 with TRBJ2-1; 7 bases agree with TRBD1. Germline V gene lookup returns CDR1 MNHEY and CDR2 SMNVEV (reference sequence). The CDR3 is 16 amino acids. Trimming cost V 2 bases and J 6 bases; bases outside gene matches: 10. CDR3: CASSLTGTAPLNEQFF. The CDR3 region has the DNA TGTGCCAGCAGTTTAACTGGGACAGCCCCACTCAATGAGCAGTTCTTC.

This clonotype was seen more than once but under ten times. One base away lies a much larger clone, so this may be a sequencing read error. The chain carries TRBV20-1 and TRBJ2-7, with D uncertain. Germline-derived CDR1 and CDR2 are DFQATT and SNEGSKA (reference sequence). Trimming took off 3 bases at V and 0 bases at J, with 12 bases between the two ends. The CDR3 spans 14 residues. This CDR3 reads CSARRQAFSYEQYF. The CDR3 nucleotides read TGCAGTGCTAGGCGGCAGGCCTTCTCCTACGAGCAGTACTTC.

The rearrangement links TRBV5-1 to TRBJ2-5, with D perhaps matching TRBD1 or TRBD2 (5 bases each). This CDR3 has 14 amino acids. Looked up from germline, CDR1 is SGHRS and CDR2 is YFSETQ. V was trimmed by 2 bases and J by 3 bases, leaving 11 bases between them. CDR3 sequence (DNA): TGCGCCAGCAGCTTTCGGGACCTGAAAGAGACCCAGTACTTC. Translation gives CASSFRDLKETQYF.

This clonotype turned up a few times. The V call is TRBV27, the J call TRBJ2-2; D could derive from TRBD1 or TRBD2 (5 bases each). Trimming removed 8 bases from V and 4 bases from J, with 11 bases in between. Germline V gene data show CDR1 as MNHEY and CDR2 as SMNVEV (reference sequence). CDR3 length equals 13 residues. CDR3 region: CASRGTATGELFF. The CDR3 coding sequence is TGTGCCAGCCGTGGGACGGCCACCGGGGAGCTGTTTTTT.

There are a few counts of this clonotype. This chain connects TRBV7-9 to TRBJ1-2, with D possibly matching TRBD1 (6 bases). V was trimmed by 5 bases and J by 6 bases, leaving 22 bases between them. The CDR3 is 16 residues long. Germline-derived CDR1 and CDR2 are SEHNR and FQNEAQ (reference sequence). CDR3 nucleotide sequence: TGTGCCAGCAGCCCAAACGTGGTAGGAGGGGGAGATGGCTACACCTTC. It codes for CASSPNVVGGGDGYTF.

This clonotype was observed many times. This chain's CDR3 is CAIGKGVAGPWETQYF. CDR3 DNA: TGTGCCATAGGCAAGGGGGTAGCGGGGCCTTGGGAGACCCAGTACTTC. V gene TRBV7-6 combines with J gene TRBJ2-5; 8 positions match TRBD2. Germline V lookup: CDR1 SGHVS, CDR2 FNYEAQ. J was trimmed by 5 bases and V by 10 bases; bases with no gene match: 18. This CDR3 has 16 residues.

This clonotype occurred many times. The rearrangement joins TRBV20-1 to TRBJ2-3, with 12 bases aligning to TRBD2. CDR1 and CDR2 (germline): DFQATT, SNEGSKA (reference sequence). This CDR3 is 15 amino acids long. V was pared by 3 bases and J by 1 base, with 2 bases of the junction left unmatched. The CDR3 spells CSARRTSGGTDTQYF. The CDR3 region has the DNA TGCAGTGCTAGGAGGACTAGCGGGGGCACAGATACGCAGTATTTT.

This clonotype appeared many times. V and J are TRBV5-1 and TRBJ2-1; D uncertain. Germline V lookup: CDR1 SGHRS, CDR2 YFSETQ. This CDR3 contains 14 residues. Trimming took 1 base from V and 6 from J, leaving 11 bases between them. The CDR3 region is CASSLLQAINEQFF. The CDR3 region has the DNA TGCGCCAGCAGCTTGTTGCAGGCAATCAATGAGCAGTTCTTC.

Ten or more counts support this clonotype. The chain combines TRBV6-1 with TRBJ2-3; D not certain. Trimming took 7 bases from V and 4 from J, leaving 15 bases between them. From germline, CDR1 is MNHNS and CDR2 SASEGT. This CDR3 region has 14 residues. The CDR3 sequence: CASTRARTADTQYF. The CDR3 DNA is TGTGCCAGCACCCGGGCCAGGACGGCAGATACGCAGTATTTT.

Concerning this clonotype itself: A much larger clone differs from this one at a single base, so this may be a read error. V usage is TRBV5-6 and J usage is TRBJ2-5; 8 nucleotides match TRBD2. With the DNA end fitting TRBJ2-7 better, the J assignment may be wrong. The germline V gene has CDR1 SGHDT and CDR2 YYEEEE. The CDR3 has 15 amino acids. CDR3 amino acids: CASRHPGLDRHEQYF. For the CDR3, the DNA is TGTGCCAGCAGACATCCGGGACTAGACCGCCACGAGCAGTACTTC.

This rearrangement joins TRBV28 to TRBJ2-7, with 9 bases fitting TRBD1. CDR3 length: 16 amino acids. Germline V lookup: CDR1 MDHEN, CDR2 SYDVKM. Unmatched junction bases numbered 8, after V lost 5 bases and J lost 0 bases. The CDR3 nucleotides are TGTGCCAGCAGTCCCCCGGGACAGGGCCTCTCCTACGAGCAGTACTTC. Protein sequence: CASSPPGQGLSYEQYF.

This sequence joins TRBV28 and TRBJ2-7; 8 nucleotides line up with TRBD1. The CDR3 sequence is 14 residues long. Germline assignment: CDR1 MDHEN and CDR2 SYDVKM. Trimming took 6 bases from V and 2 from J; bases not matched to a gene: 6. Written as DNA, the CDR3 is TGTGCCAGCAGCCGGACAGGGTACCCCTACGAGCAGTACTTC. Its protein is CASSRTGYPYEQYF.

V usage is TRBV10-3 and J usage is TRBJ1-2; 8 bases fit TRBD1. After removal of 3 bases from V and 8 bases from J, the junction contained 11 bases not matched to a gene. Germline CDR1 and CDR2: ENHRY and SYGVKD. The CDR3 consists of 15 residues. CDR3 bases: TGTGCCATCAGTGAAGAAGTCAGGGGGCAGAGAGGCTACACCTTC. This encodes CAISEEVRGQRGYTF.

The sample holds many counts of this clonotype. The chain joins TRBV5-1 to TRBJ2-1; possibly TRBD2 for D (6 bases). V was shortened by 4 bases and J by 3 bases, with 17 bases between the two germline ends. The germline CDR1 and CDR2 sequences are SGHRS and YFSETQ. This CDR3 is built from 16 residues. CDR3 sequence (DNA): TGCGCCAGCAGCCCTTCCGCAGGGACTCTCTACAATGAGCAGTTCTTC. This sequence encodes CASSPSAGTLYNEQFF.

Of note for this clonotype: A single base separates this from a much larger clone, so it may be a read error. The rearrangement uses TRBV6-6 and TRBJ1-2; 7 bases line up with TRBD1. CDR3 length equals 13 residues. Germline V CDR1 and CDR2: MNHNY, SVGAGI (reference sequence). In DNA form, the CDR3 reads TGTGCCAGCAGCTTACAGGGGCAGAATGGCTGCACCTTC. This encodes CASSLQGQNGCTF.